The clone carrying this TCR beta chain was picked up a small number of times. A mixed TRB-A/B primer pool amplified rearranged TRB by multiplex touch-down PCR. Each CDR3 protein is one row after TCRdb ran MiXCR on the multiplex PCR reads. The table includes roughly 6,300 distinct CDR3 sequences, about 30% detected once. This sample stems from a study of T cell repertoires in aging, cancer and after chemotherapy. Trimming removed 3 bases from V and 5 bases from J, with 11 bases in between. The CDR3 covers 13 residues. Amplification of TCR beta used genomic DNA extracted from peripheral blood. The genes are TRBV12-3 or TRBV12-4 and TRBJ2-7; a weak D match, TRBD2 (6 bases). The TCR was taken from a human donor with a blood cancer. The donor label of this sample is uncertain. The sample taken for sequencing was blood. The DNA for the CDR3 is TGTGCCAGCAGTTTGCGGGGCATCCACGAGCAGTACTTC. Protein sequence: CASSLRGIHEQYF.